These 13 T cell receptor beta chains share one sample of origin, sequenced in a study of blood T cell repertoires in COVID-19. Measured with immunoSEQ multiplex PCR; TCRdb has only the in-frame clones, and not every one. The table records approximately 50,000 clones, under 95% of them present only once. The source material was peripheral blood. Receptors were obtained from a human donor in a cohort sampled during active COVID-19.

In its sample, this clone was seen once. J is TRBJ1-4 and V is TRBV4-1; D perhaps matches TRBD1 (6 bases). CDR1 and CDR2 from the germline V gene are MGHRA and YSYEKL. This CDR3 is built from 15 residues. V was trimmed by 0 bases and J by 7 bases, leaving 12 bases between them. CDR3 amino acids: CASSQDWGRFEKLFF. The CDR3 region has the DNA TGCGCCAGCAGCCAAGATTGGGGGCGGTTTGAAAAACTGTTTTTT.

This clone has a single count. The genes are TRBV11-2 and TRBJ2-7; 11 nucleotides align to TRBD1. The CDR3 spans 13 residues. Germline values: CDR1 SGHAT, CDR2 FQNNGV. Trimming removed 8 bases from V and 7 bases from J; junction bases left unmatched: 7. The CDR3 protein is CASRGTGGREQYF. In DNA form, the CDR3 reads TGTGCCAGCCGGGGGACAGGGGGGCGAGAGCAGTACTTC.

The chain uses TRBV30 and TRBJ2-1; 14 nucleotides agree with TRBD2. Germline V gene data show CDR1 as GTSNPN and CDR2 as SVGIG (reference sequence). V lost 1 base and J lost 2; bases outside the gene matches: 13. This CDR3 spans 20 amino acids. In DNA form, the CDR3 reads TGTGCCTGGAGTGACGGGGGGACTAGCGGGAGCCCCTGGGCCTACAATGAGCAGTTCTTC. Protein product: CAWSDGGTSGSPWAYNEQFF.

V gene TRBV28 combines with J gene TRBJ1-2, with D perhaps TRBD1 (6 bases). Germline assignment: CDR1 MDHEN and CDR2 SYDVKM. The CDR3 loop spans 13 amino acids. Trimming cost V 6 bases and J 8 bases, with 16 bases left between them. CDR3: CASSAGAGDGYTF. In DNA form, the CDR3 reads TGTGCCAGCAGCGCCGGGGCAGGGGACGGCTACACCTTC.

The J gene is TRBJ1-5, the V gene TRBV7-2; 7 bases agree with TRBD1. The J segment lost 5 bases and the V segment lost 3 bases, leaving 4 bases of the junction unmatched. CDR1 and CDR2 from the germline V gene are SGHTA and FQGNSA. This CDR3 is 14 amino acids long. The CDR3 DNA sequence: TGTGCCAGCAGCTTTACAGGGGCGGATCAGCCCCAGCATTTT. As protein: CASSFTGADQPQHF.

This clone was seen a few times. The chain uses TRBV30 and TRBJ1-6; 10 bases agree with TRBD1. Germline values: CDR1 GTSNPN, CDR2 SVGIG (reference sequence). Trimming took 3 bases from V and 11 from J; bases not matched to a gene: 7. The CDR3 is made up of 14 amino acids. The CDR3 DNA reads as TGTGCCTGGAGACGAGACAGGGGGCAGGCACCCCTCCACTTT. As protein: CAWRRDRGQAPLHF.

The chain uses TRBV7-9 and TRBJ2-6; D not certain. There are 17 residues in the CDR3. CDR1 and CDR2 from the germline V gene are SEHNR and FQNEAQ (reference sequence). Trimming left V 6 bases short and J 0 bases short, with 15 bases between. The CDR3 nucleotides read TGTGCCAGCAGGTCCGGCGGTTTTAACTCTGGGGCCAACGTCCTGACTTTC. It encodes CASRSGGFNSGANVLTF.

This chain uses TRBV9 with TRBJ2-2; a weak D match, TRBD2 (7 bases). Per germline, CDR1 SGDLS and CDR2 YYNGEE. This CDR3 comprises 15 residues. V was trimmed by 0 bases and J by 3 bases, leaving 9 bases between them. The CDR3 DNA follows: TGTGCCAGCAGCGTAGGGGGGGGCGACACCGGGGAGCTGTTTTTT. Amino acids: CASSVGGGDTGELFF.

V usage is TRBV7-8 and J usage is TRBJ2-7; the match to TRBD2 covers 8 bases. Germline CDR1 and CDR2: SGHVS and FQNEAQ. V trimming: 4 bases; J trimming: 6 bases; junction bases outside the gene matches: 8. The CDR3 runs 14 residues. DNA of the CDR3: TGTGCCAGCAGCTCAACTCGGACTAGCCCCGAGCAGTACGTC. It yields the protein CASSSTRTSPEQYV.

V usage is TRBV6-5 and J usage is TRBJ1-1; tentatively, D is TRBD1 (6 bases). V lost 5 bases and J lost 6, with 19 bases in between. CDR1 is MNHEY and CDR2 is SVGAGI in the germline V gene. The CDR3 totals 15 residues. CDR3 in amino acids: CASSPSTGTGAEAFF. In nucleotides, the CDR3 is TGTGCCAGCAGTCCCTCGACAGGTACCGGGGCTGAAGCTTTCTTT.

This clone was seen only once. The chain has TRBV18 and TRBJ2-1; D is perhaps TRBD1 (6 bases). The CDR3 has 15 residues. V was shortened by 4 bases and J by 5 bases, with 15 bases between the two germline ends. The germline CDR1 and CDR2 sequences are KGHSH and LQKENI. CDR3 nucleotide sequence: TGTGCCAGCTCACAAAAAGGACAGATAAACAATGAGCAGTTCTTC. As protein: CASSQKGQINNEQFF.

The chain couples TRBV12-3 or TRBV12-4 to TRBJ1-2; 9 bases map to TRBD1. CDR3 length: 13 residues. The ends lost 5 bases at V and 3 bases at J; junction bases unmatched: 1. The CDR3 is CASSRQGDYGYTF. In nucleotides, the CDR3 is TGTGCCAGCAGTCGACAGGGGGACTATGGCTACACCTTC.

The gene calls are TRBV7-8 and TRBJ1-5; 7 positions match TRBD1. The CDR3 length is 14 residues. Germline V gene lookup returns CDR1 SGHVS and CDR2 FQNEAQ. V shed 3 bases and J 7 bases; nucleotides not matched to a gene: 6. Here the CDR3 DNA reads TGTGCCAGCAGCTTGGCGAGGGGGCAACAGCCCCAGCATTTT. Translation: CASSLARGQQPQHF.